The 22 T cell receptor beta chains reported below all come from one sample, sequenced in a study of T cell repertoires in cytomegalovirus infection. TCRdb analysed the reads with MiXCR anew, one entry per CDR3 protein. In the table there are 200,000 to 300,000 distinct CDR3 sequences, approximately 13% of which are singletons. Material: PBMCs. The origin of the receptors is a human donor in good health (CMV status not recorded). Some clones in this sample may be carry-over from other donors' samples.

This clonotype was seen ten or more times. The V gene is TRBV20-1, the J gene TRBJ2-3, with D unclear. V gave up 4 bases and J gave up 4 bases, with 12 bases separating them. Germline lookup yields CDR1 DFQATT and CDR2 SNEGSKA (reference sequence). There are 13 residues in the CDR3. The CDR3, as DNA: TGCAGTGCTATCAACCTTGGATCAGATACGCAGTATTTT. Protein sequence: CSAINLGSDTQYF.

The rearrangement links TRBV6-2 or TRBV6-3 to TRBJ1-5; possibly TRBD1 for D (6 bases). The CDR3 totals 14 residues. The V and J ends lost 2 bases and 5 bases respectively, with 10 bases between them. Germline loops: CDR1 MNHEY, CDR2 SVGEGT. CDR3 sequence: CASSYAGADQPQHF. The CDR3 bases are TGTGCCAGCAGTTACGCAGGGGCAGATCAGCCCCAGCATTTT.

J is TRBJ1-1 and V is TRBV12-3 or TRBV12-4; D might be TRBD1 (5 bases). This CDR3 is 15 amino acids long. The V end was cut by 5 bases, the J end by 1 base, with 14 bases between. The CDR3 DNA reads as TGTGCCAGCAGTCCCCGGTCAGGGACGAACACTGAAGCTTTCTTT. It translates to CASSPRSGTNTEAFF.

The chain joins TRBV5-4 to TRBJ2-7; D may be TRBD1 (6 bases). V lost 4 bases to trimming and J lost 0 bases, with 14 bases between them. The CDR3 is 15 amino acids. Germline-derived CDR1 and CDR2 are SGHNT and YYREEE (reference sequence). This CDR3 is CASSRGGRSSYEQYF. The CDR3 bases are TGTGCCAGCAGCCGAGGGGGACGGAGCTCCTACGAGCAGTACTTC.

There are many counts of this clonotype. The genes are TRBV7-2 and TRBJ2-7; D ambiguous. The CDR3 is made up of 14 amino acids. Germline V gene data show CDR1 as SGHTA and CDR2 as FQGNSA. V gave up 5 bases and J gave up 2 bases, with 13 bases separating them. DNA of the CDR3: TGTGCCAGCAGCGCCCGTAATACCCCCTACGAGCAGTACTTC. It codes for CASSARNTPYEQYF.

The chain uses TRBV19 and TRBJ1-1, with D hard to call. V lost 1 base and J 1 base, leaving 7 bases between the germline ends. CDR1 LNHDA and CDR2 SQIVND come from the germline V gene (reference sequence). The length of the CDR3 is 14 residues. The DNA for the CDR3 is TGTGCCAGTAGTATAGGGTCGGCGAACACTGAAGCTTTCTTT. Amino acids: CASSIGSANTEAFF.

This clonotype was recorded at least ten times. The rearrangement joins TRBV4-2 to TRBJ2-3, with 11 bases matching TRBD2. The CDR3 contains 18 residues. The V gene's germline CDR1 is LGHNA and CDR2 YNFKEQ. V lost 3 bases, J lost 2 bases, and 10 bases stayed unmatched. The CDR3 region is CASSHGFRGLAVTDTQYF. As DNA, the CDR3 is TGTGCCAGCAGCCATGGGTTTCGGGGACTAGCGGTCACAGATACGCAGTATTTT.

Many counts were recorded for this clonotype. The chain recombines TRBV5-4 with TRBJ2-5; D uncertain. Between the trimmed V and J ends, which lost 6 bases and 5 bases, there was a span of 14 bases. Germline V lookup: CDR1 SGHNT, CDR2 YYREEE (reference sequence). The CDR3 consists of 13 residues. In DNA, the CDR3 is TGTGCCAGCACATGGGGTGCCGGGGAGACCCAGTACTTC. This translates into CASTWGAGETQYF.

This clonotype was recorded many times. CDR3 sequence reads: CASSLAHREYEQYF. The DNA of the CDR3 is TGTGCCAGCAGCTTAGCGCACAGGGAGTACGAGCAGTACTTC. The genes are TRBV7-8 and TRBJ2-7, with TRBD1 as a possible D gene (6 bases). Trimming pared 0 bases from V and 4 bases from J, leaving 10 bases between. Germline CDR1 is SGHVS and CDR2 is FQNEAQ. The CDR3 runs to 14 residues.

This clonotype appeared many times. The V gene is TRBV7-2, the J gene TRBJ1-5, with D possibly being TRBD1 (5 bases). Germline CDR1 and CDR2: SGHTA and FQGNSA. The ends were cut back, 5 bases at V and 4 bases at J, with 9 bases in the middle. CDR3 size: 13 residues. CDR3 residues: CASSRGVNQPQHF. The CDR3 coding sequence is TGTGCCAGCAGCAGGGGAGTGAATCAGCCCCAGCATTTT.

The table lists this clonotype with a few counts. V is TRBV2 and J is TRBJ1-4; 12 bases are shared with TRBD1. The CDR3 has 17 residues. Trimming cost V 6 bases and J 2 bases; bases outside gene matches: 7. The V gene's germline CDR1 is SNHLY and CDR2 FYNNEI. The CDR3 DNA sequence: TGTGCCAGCAGCGAAACCGGGACAGGGGGCACTAATGAAAAACTGTTTTTT. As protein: CASSETGTGGTNEKLFF.

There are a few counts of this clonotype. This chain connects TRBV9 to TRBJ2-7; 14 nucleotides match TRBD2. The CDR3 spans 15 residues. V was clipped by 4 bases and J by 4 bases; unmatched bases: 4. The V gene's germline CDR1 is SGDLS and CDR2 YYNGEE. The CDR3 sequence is CASSPRTSGRYEQYF. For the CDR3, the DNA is TGTGCCAGCAGCCCCAGGACTAGCGGGAGGTACGAGCAGTACTTC.

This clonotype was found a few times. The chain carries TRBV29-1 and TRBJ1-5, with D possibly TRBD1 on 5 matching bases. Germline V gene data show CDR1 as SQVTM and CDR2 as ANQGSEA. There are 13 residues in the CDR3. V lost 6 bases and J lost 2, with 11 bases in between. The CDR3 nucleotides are TGCAGCGTCCTCCAGGGTGGCAATCAGCCCCAGCATTTT. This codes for CSVLQGGNQPQHF.

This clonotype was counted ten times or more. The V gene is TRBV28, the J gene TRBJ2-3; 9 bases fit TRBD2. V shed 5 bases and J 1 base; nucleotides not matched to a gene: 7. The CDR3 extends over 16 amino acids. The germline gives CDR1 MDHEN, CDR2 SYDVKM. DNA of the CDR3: TGTGCCAGCAGTCCTAGTTTAGCGGGGGGCACAGATACGCAGTATTTT. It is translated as CASSPSLAGGTDTQYF.

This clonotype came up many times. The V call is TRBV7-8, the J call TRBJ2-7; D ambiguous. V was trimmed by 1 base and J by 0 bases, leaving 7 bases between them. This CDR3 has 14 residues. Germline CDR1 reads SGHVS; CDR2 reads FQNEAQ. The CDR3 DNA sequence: TGTGCCAGCAGCTTAGGCGCAGTCTCCTACGAGCAGTACTTC. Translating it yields CASSLGAVSYEQYF. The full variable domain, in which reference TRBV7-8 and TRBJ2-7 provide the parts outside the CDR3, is GAGVSQSPRYKVAKRGQDVALRCDPISGHVSLFWYQQALGQGPEFLTYFQNEAQLDKSGLPSDRFFAERPEGSVSTLKIQRTQQEDSAVYLCASSLGAVSYEQYFGPGTRLTVT.

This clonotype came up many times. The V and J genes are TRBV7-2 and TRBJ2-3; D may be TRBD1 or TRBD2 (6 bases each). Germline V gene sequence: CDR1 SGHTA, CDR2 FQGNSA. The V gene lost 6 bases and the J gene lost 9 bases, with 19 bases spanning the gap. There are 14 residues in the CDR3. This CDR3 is CASRTRGEIETQYF. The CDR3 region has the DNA TGTGCCAGCAGAACAAGGGGGGAGATCGAGACGCAGTATTTT.

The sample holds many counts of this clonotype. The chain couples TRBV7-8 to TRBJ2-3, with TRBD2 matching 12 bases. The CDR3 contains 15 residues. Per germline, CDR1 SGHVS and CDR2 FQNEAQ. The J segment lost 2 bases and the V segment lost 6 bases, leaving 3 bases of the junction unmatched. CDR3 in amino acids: CASRRTSGNTDTQYF. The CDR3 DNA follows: TGTGCCAGCAGAAGGACTAGCGGGAACACAGATACGCAGTATTTT.

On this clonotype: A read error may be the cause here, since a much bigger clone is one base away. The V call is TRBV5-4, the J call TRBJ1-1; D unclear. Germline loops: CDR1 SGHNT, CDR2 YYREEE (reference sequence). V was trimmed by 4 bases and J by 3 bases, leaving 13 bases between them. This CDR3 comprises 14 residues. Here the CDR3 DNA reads TGTGCCAGCAGCAGTGGATTTGCGGACACTGAAGCTTTCTTT. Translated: CASSSGFADTEAFF.

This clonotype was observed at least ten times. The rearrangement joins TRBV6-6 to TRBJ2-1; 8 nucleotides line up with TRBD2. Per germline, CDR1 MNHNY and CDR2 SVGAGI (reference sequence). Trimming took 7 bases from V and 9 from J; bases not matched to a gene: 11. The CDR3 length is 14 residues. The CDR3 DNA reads TGTGCCAGCAAGCCTCCGGGACTAGAGGTTGAGCAGTTCTTC. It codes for CASKPPGLEVEQFF.

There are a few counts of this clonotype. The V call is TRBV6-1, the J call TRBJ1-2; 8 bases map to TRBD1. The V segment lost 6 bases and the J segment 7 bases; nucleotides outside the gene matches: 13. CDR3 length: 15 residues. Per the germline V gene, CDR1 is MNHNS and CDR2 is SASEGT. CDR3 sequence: CASRSTTDRAAGYTF. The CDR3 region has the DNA TGTGCCAGCAGATCTACAACGGACAGGGCTGCTGGCTACACCTTC.

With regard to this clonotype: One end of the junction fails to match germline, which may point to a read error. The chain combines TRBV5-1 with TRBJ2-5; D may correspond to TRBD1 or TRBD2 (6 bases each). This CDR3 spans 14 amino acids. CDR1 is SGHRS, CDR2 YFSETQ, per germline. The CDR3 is CANSLEGGQETQYF. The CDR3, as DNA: TGCGCCAACAGCTTGGAGGGGGGCCAAGAGACCCAGTACTTC.

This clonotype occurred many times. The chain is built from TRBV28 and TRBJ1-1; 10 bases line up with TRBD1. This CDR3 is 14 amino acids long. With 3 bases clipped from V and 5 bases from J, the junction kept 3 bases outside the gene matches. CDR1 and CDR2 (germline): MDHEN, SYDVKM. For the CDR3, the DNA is TGTGCCAGCAGTTTTGCGGGACAGGGGACTGAAGCTTTCTTT. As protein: CASSFAGQGTEAFF.